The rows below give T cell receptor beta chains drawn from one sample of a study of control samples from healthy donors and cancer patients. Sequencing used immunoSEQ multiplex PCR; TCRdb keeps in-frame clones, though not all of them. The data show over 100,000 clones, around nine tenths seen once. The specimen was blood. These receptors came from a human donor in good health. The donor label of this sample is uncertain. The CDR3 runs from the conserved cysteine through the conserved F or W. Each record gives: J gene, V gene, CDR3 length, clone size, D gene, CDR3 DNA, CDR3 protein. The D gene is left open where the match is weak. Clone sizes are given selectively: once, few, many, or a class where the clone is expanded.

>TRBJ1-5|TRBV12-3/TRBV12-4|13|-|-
TGTGCCAGCAGTTTAGCACCCAATCAGCCCCAGCATTTT
CASSLAPNQPQHF
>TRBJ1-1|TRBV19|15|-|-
TGTGCCAGTAGTTTTAACCTTCAGGGACCCACTGAAGCTTTCTTT
CASSFNLQGPTEAFF
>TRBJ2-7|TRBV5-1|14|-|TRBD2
TGCGCCAGCAGCGAACTAGCGGGGGGGCGGGAGCAGTACTTC
CASSELAGGREQYF
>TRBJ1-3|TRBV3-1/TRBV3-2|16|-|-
TGTGCCAGCAGCCTCGGAGAATTTCGCTCTGGAAACACCATATATTTT
CASSLGEFRSGNTIYF
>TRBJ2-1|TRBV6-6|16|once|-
TGTGCCAGCAGTTACACCCTAGAGAGGTTCTACAATGAGCAGTTCTTC
CASSYTLERFYNEQFF
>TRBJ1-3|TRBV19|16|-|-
TGTGCCAGTAGTATAGATGGTACTAACTCTGGAAACACCATATATTTT
CASSIDGTNSGNTIYF
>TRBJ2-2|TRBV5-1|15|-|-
TGCGCCAGCAGCTTGGGCAGGGCGGGATTCGGGGAGCTGTTTTTT
CASSLGRAGFGELFF
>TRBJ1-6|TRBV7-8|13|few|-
TGTGCCAGCAGCTCACTGGCAGAATTCACCCTCCACTTT
CASSSLAEFTLHF
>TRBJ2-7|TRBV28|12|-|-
TGTGCCAGCAGTTTAATGTTGACTGAGCAGTACTTC
CASSLMLTEQYF
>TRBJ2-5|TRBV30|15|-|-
TGTGCCTCCCAACATGGAGGGTCGCACCAAGAGACCCAGTACTTC
CASQHGGSHQETQYF
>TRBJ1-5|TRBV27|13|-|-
TGTGCCAGCAGAGGTTATCGGGATCAGCCCCAGCATTTT
CASRGYRDQPQHF
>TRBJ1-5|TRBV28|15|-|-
TGTGCCAGCACCCCCCCAGGAGGAGGCAATCAGCCCCAGCATTTT
CASTPPGGGNQPQHF
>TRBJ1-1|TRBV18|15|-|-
TGTGCCAGCTCACCAAGCGTCAGCCCCAACACTGAAGCTTTCTTT
CASSPSVSPNTEAFF
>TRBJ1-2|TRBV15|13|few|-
TGTGCCACCAGCAGAGAAAGTAATATCAGGACTATTTTC
CATSRESNIRTIF